These 21 T cell receptor beta chains originate from one sample sequenced in a study of CD8 T cells in ankylosing spondylitis. One entry per CDR3 protein, called by TCRdb with MiXCR from the 5' RACE reads. There are about 250,000 distinct CDR3 sequences in the sample; roughly 32% occur only once, and approximately 4.6% lies in the top ten. What was sequenced was blood, either unsorted or a sorted T cell fraction (not recorded which). These receptors all stem from a male donor with ankylosing spondylitis or in good health (not recorded which).

CDR3 sequence reads: CASSLEGTGALDGKQFF. The DNA of the CDR3 is TGCGCCAGCAGCTTGGAGGGTACGGGGGCCCTAGATGGTAAGCAGTTCTTC. This chain joins TRBV5-1 and TRBJ2-1, with D possibly called TRBD1 or TRBD2 (6 bases each). This CDR3 spans 17 amino acids. V lost 0 bases to trimming and J lost 11 bases, with 24 bases between them. CDR1 and CDR2 (germline): SGHRS, YFSETQ.

The chain carries TRBV5-6 and TRBJ2-2; TRBD2 is a possible D gene (6 bases). The CDR3 extends over 14 amino acids. V was pared by 0 bases and J by 5 bases, with 8 bases between. The germline V gene encodes CDR1 SGHDT and CDR2 YYEEEE. CDR3 bases: TGTGCCAGCAGCTTGGAGGAGGGTACCGGGGAGCTGTTTTTT. This gives the protein CASSLEEGTGELFF.

This clonotype was seen a handful of times. The chain couples TRBV11-2 to TRBJ2-1, with a weak D call TRBD2 (7 bases). CDR3 length equals 15 residues. Germline values: CDR1 SGHAT, CDR2 FQNNGV. V lost 1 base and J 7 bases, leaving 14 bases between the germline ends. CDR3 in amino acids: CASSLAGGRPNEQFF. The CDR3 DNA is TGTGCCAGCAGCTTAGCCGGGGGGCGCCCAAATGAGCAGTTCTTC.

This clonotype was counted a single time. The chain is built from TRBV9 and TRBJ1-1; TRBD1 might be the D (5 bases). The germline V and J ends were trimmed by 0 bases and 1 base, with 19 bases remaining between them. The CDR3 loop spans 18 amino acids. Germline CDR1 SGDLS, CDR2 YYNGEE. This CDR3 reads CASSVGDSGNLGNTEAFF. The CDR3 DNA reads as TGTGCCAGCAGCGTAGGAGACAGCGGGAATTTGGGGAACACTGAAGCTTTCTTT. The full variable domain, in which reference TRBV9 and TRBJ1-1 provide the parts outside the CDR3, is DSGVTQTPKHLITATGQRVTLRCSPRSGDLSVYWYQQSLDQGLQFLIQYYNGEERAKGNILERFSAQQFPDLHSELNLSSLELGDSALYFCASSVGDSGNLGNTEAFFGQGTRLTVV.

In this sample, this clonotype turned up a few times. The rearrangement links TRBV7-9 to TRBJ2-1; a weak D match, TRBD1 (5 bases). The CDR3 has 13 amino acids. CDR1 is SEHNR, CDR2 FQNEAQ, per germline (reference sequence). Trimming removed 0 bases at V and 12 bases at J, with 12 bases between. The CDR3 loop reads CASSLARTPGQFF. The CDR3 nucleotides are TGTGCCAGCAGCTTAGCAAGGACACCCGGGCAGTTCTTC.

This clonotype showed up just a few times. This chain joins TRBV7-3 and TRBJ2-3; a weak D match, TRBD2 (5 bases). V gave up 0 bases and J gave up 5 bases, with 18 bases separating them. The CDR3 is made up of 17 amino acids. Per germline, CDR1 SGHTA and CDR2 FQGTGA. The CDR3 bases are TGTGCCAGCAGCTTAACGGAGGCACCCCTATGGGGAGATACGCAGTATTTT. It yields the protein CASSLTEAPLWGDTQYF.

This clonotype was detected a few times. This chain links TRBV20-1 with TRBJ2-1; no definite D call. V lost 3 bases and J lost 6, with 6 bases in between. CDR3 length: 11 amino acids. Germline CDR1 DFQATT, CDR2 SNEGSKA (reference sequence). The CDR3 sequence is CSARLTNEQFF. DNA for the CDR3: TGCAGTGCTAGGTTGACCAATGAGCAGTTCTTC.

V gene TRBV4-1 combines with J gene TRBJ2-2; D gene ambiguous. The CDR3 runs to 16 residues. V was cut by 4 bases and J by 1 base, with 13 bases left in between. The V gene's germline CDR1 is MGHRA and CDR2 YSYEKL. The CDR3 DNA is TGCGCCAGCAGCCCCCGATACGAGAAGAACACCGGGGAGCTGTTTTTT. Translated: CASSPRYEKNTGELFF.

This chain joins TRBV18 and TRBJ2-1; D not certain. The germline CDR1 and CDR2 sequences are KGHSH and LQKENI. V dropped 3 bases and J dropped 5 bases, with 5 bases sitting between them. The CDR3 totals 12 residues. CDR3 DNA sequence: TGTGCCAGCTCACCCCCCGACAATGAGCAGTTCTTC. It yields the protein CASSPPDNEQFF.

The genes are TRBV12-3 or TRBV12-4 and TRBJ2-5, with D uncertain. V was clipped by 6 bases and J by 9 bases, with 14 bases between them. The CDR3 is 12 amino acids. The CDR3 is CASSLTSWAQYF. The CDR3 nucleotides read TGTGCCAGCAGCTTGACCAGTTGGGCCCAGTACTTC.

The V and J genes are TRBV12-3 or TRBV12-4 and TRBJ1-2; TRBD1 agrees at 7 bases. There are 15 residues in the CDR3. V gave up 1 base and J gave up 5 bases; unmatched junction bases: 7. CDR3 bases: TGTGCCAGCAGTTTAGGACAGGGTTCGGGGTATGGCTACACCTTC. Amino acids: CASSLGQGSGYGYTF.

The gene calls are TRBV20-1 and TRBJ2-7, with TRBD1 matching 8 bases. With 5 bases clipped from V and 6 bases from J, the junction kept 18 bases outside the gene matches. The CDR3 spans 16 residues. Looked up from germline, CDR1 is DFQATT and CDR2 is SNEGSKA (reference sequence). The CDR3 DNA follows: TGCAGTGCTCCCAACGACTTAACCGACAGGGGTGTCGAGCAGTACTTC. It yields the protein CSAPNDLTDRGVEQYF.

The V and J genes are TRBV29-1 and TRBJ2-3; D may be TRBD1 or TRBD2 (6 bases each). The CDR3 extends over 16 amino acids. Germline assignment: CDR1 SQVTM and CDR2 ANQGSEA. V lost 3 bases and J 2 bases, leaving 18 bases between the germline ends. Here the CDR3 reads CSVDPSRGQDTDTQYF. CDR3 nucleotide sequence: TGCAGCGTTGACCCATCCCGGGGGCAAGACACAGATACGCAGTATTTT.

This clonotype was counted ten times or more. This chain links TRBV6-1 with TRBJ1-2; TRBD1 might be the D (5 bases). The CDR3 has 13 residues. The V end lost 5 bases, the J end lost 5 bases, and 12 bases lay between the germline ends. CDR1 MNHNS and CDR2 SASEGT come from the germline V gene. DNA for the CDR3: TGTGCCAGCAGTCCTGGGACGGAGTATGGCTACACCTTC. The encoded protein is CASSPGTEYGYTF.

This clonotype was counted a few times. The V and J genes are TRBV3-1 and TRBJ2-5; D remains unclear. The CDR3 contains 15 residues. The ends were cut back, 0 bases at V and 5 bases at J, with 13 bases in the middle. Germline CDR1 and CDR2: LGHDT and YNNKEL (reference sequence). The CDR3 loop reads CASSQDLAVGETQYF. In DNA, the CDR3 is TGTGCCAGCAGCCAAGATTTGGCGGTAGGGGAGACCCAGTACTTC.

This clonotype occurred a few times. V usage is TRBV10-2 and J usage is TRBJ2-3, with D unclear. The V gene's germline CDR1 is WSHSY and CDR2 SAAADI. This CDR3 comprises 15 residues. V lost 0 bases to trimming and J lost 4 bases, with 11 bases between them. CDR3 residues: CASSESGSESDTQYF. The DNA for the CDR3 is TGCGCCAGCAGTGAGTCTGGGTCTGAATCAGATACGCAGTATTTT.

This chain uses TRBV5-4 with TRBJ1-1; 8 positions agree with TRBD1. Germline V gene data show CDR1 as SGHNT and CDR2 as YYREEE (reference sequence). After removal of 4 bases from V and 0 bases from J, the junction contained 8 bases not matched to a gene. The CDR3 totals 16 residues. The CDR3 DNA is TGTGCCAGCAGCAGGACAGGGTTGATTATGAACACTGAAGCTTTCTTT. Its translation: CASSRTGLIMNTEAFF.

The sample holds a few counts of this clonotype. The J gene is TRBJ1-1, the V gene TRBV15; no reliable D call. The CDR3 length is 12 residues. The germline CDR1 and CDR2 sequences are LNHNV and YYDKDF (reference sequence). The germline V and J ends were trimmed by 1 base and 7 bases, with 7 bases remaining between them. The CDR3 sequence: CATSRAEGEAFF. Here the CDR3 DNA reads TGTGCCACCAGCAGAGCGGAGGGTGAAGCTTTCTTT.

This chain uses TRBV7-8 with TRBJ1-6; D might be TRBD1 (5 bases). In germline, CDR1 is SGHVS, CDR2 FQNEAQ. V was clipped by 0 bases and J by 8 bases, with 17 bases between them. The CDR3 covers 17 residues. The DNA for the CDR3 is TGTGCCAGCAGCTTAGCGCAAGGACATGCAGGTGATTCACCCCTCCACTTT. It codes for CASSLAQGHAGDSPLHF.

The chain links TRBV9 to TRBJ2-7; 10 nucleotides agree with TRBD1. The CDR3 spans 16 residues. In germline, CDR1 is SGDLS, CDR2 YYNGEE. The junction had 5 bases not matched to a gene; V was cut back by 1 base and J by 1 base. CDR3 sequence (DNA): TGTGCCAGCAGCGTAAGGGACAGGGGAGGGTCCTACGAGCAGTACTTC. Encoded protein: CASSVRDRGGSYEQYF.

The chain employs TRBV27 and TRBJ2-7; 7 bases align to TRBD1. V lost 5 bases to trimming and J lost 3 bases; unmatched junction nucleotides: 16. Germline assignment: CDR1 MNHEY and CDR2 SMNVEV (reference sequence). The CDR3 totals 17 residues. The CDR3 nucleotides are TGTGCCAGCAGTCCCGGACAGGAACCGAGAAGGGGCTACGAGCAGTACTTC. Protein product: CASSPGQEPRRGYEQYF.